This T cell receptor (beta chain) emerged from a study of cytomegalovirus exposure and HLA in healthy donors (dated by TCRdb to about 2017). A note on the overall study: An earlier analysis of 587 of the donors reported 276 Gb of sequence data and around 120 million unique TCR beta sequences obtained from some 170 million T cells. An early release that covered about 600 HLA-typed donors contained 250 to 350 gigabases of sequencing data and 65 million to 100 million unique TCR sequences. Donor age, sex, ethnicity and CMV serostatus were compiled together with the repertoire data. The study aimed to test whether cataloging public T cell receptors could reveal signatures of past pathogen exposure. Among the roughly 390 genotyped donors, approximately 82% belonged to the genetic ancestry cluster associated with self-reported Caucasian donors. Both class I and class II loci were covered by HLA typing, at four-digit resolution. To decide whether each TCR beta V gene segment behaved as functional or pseudogenic, an earlier analysis of some 570 of the donors relied on high-throughput TCR beta sequencing. The number of typed donors differed by locus: about 620-630 for A, B, C, DRB1 and DQB1; approximately 530 for DQA1; approximately 600 for DPA1; and around 490 for DPB1. A later genetic analysis took genome-wide SNP genotypes for 398 of the 666 donors and used that subset as a discovery cohort. Along with the approximately 700-subject first cohort, a separate validation cohort of over a hundred different subjects was used. In a later analysis, previously published TCR beta repertoires from 550 to 700 donors were re-analyzed and high-resolution HLA genotyping was added so that TCR occurrence patterns could be studied. The later analysis used no new phenotypic data to find candidate immune exposures, relying instead on TCR beta sequences and their occurrence across donors. Four to six DR-DQ haplotypes were handled as single units for association and clustering, since linkage in the cohort was strong. On average, about 240,000 unique TCR beta nucleotide sequences were sequenced per donor among 300 to 500 genotyped donors of the cohort, with approximately 18% of those sequences being non-productive. Every discovery cohort repertoire had been produced on one sequencing platform. The T cell repertoires of 670 or so subjects were profiled by immunosequencing and related to cytomegalovirus serostatus. The study combined high-throughput TCR immunosequencing, statistical association of individual TCRs with disease status, and machine learning to predict cytomegalovirus infection status.

The cohort comprised around 700 healthy bone marrow donors. All cohort members were sampled while nominally healthy, although unrecorded immune exposures were likely present. The donor tested CMV seropositive and was one of the 289 seropositive cohort members. Each donor provided a peripheral blood sample, and peripheral blood mononuclear cells were used for TCR beta sequencing. Genomic DNA extraction from the blood cell samples was performed with the Qiagen DNeasy Blood Extraction Kit. The library was prepared using the immunoSEQ multiplex PCR assay. For the multiplex PCR, a mixture combining 60 forward primers for TCR Vbeta segments and 13 reverse primers for TCR Jbeta segments was used. Amplification of the CDR3 region of rearranged TCR beta genes was performed with a multiplex PCR assay on genomic DNA. The Illumina HiSeq System was used to sequence the amplified TCR beta libraries as 87-base-pair reads. The original pipeline was this. In a later analysis, tens of millions of unique TCR beta chains were counted across the roughly 610 repertoires, and roughly 10 million of these chains were shared by at least two donors. Raw reads were error-corrected and collapsed into unique sequences with a nearest-neighbor algorithm that merged closely related sequences to remove PCR and sequencing errors. CDR3 sequences were aligned to IMGT reference sequences to assign V, D and J gene segments. For a sequence to be retained, a match of at least six nucleotides was required to both a V gene segment and a J gene segment. A rearrangement was called productive if the CDR3 had no stop codons and remained in frame with V and J, and every other rearrangement was called non-productive. CDR3 was defined by IMGT convention, running from the second conserved V-encoded cysteine to the conserved J-encoded phenylalanine. The earlier analysis of some 600 of the donors excluded sequences that lacked an unambiguous match to a single V gene segment. An earlier analysis of almost 600 of the donors classified V segments as functional when productive rearrangements were above 56.7% and as segregating when the standard deviation between donors was above 5%. A statistical classification framework was developed to diagnose cytomegalovirus status using the catalog of TCR beta chain sequences. A later analysis assigned V and J genes by comparing TCR nucleotide sequences with IMGT/GENE-DB human TR gene sequences. Using the TCRdist pipeline, a later analysis assigned CDR3 sequences along with most-parsimonious VDJ recombination scenarios. In a later analysis, each TCR beta chain was defined by its CDR3 amino acid sequence together with its V-gene family, and reads lacking a unique V-gene family were excluded. In a later analysis, around 650 highly shared, low-generation-probability nucleotide sequences were removed to address suspected cross-contamination and a sequencing artifact. In a later analysis, a clonal expansion index for each public chain was calculated from normalized within-repertoire ranks of inferred template counts. A later analysis computed generation probabilities with a VDJ recombination model fitted to out-of-frame rearrangements, and checked the results against IGoR. Hypergeometric tests were used in a later analysis to score TCR-TCR, TCR-HLA and TCR-CMV co-occurrence, with a repertoire-size bias correction applied to the TCR pairs. In a later analysis, false discovery rates were estimated by permuting HLA or CMV assignments 20 times. In a later analysis, co-occurring TCRs were grouped using DBSCAN, with TCRdist sequence similarity added in when clustering inside HLA-allele-positive subsets. Co-occurrence clustering excluded repertoires with fewer than 30,000 or more than 120,000 public chains, plus five with anomalous nucleotide sharing. Sourced from immuneACCESS, this table was stored by TCRdb with only in-frame sequences that have V and J called. A share of the clones is absent; for the studies checked, an unresolved V gene accounts for under half, and the remainder has no known explanation. The V and J calls and clone size were taken over from that table, and D and trimming were inferred from the DNA. Within this sample are 150,000 to 200,000 clones, with roughly 80% of them counted one time only. Just over 4.5% of the sample is taken by the ten largest.

What the work shows at the level of the full study, not this receptor alone: In a later genetic analysis, a missense DCLRE1C variant was associated with V-gene and J-gene trimming of TCR beta chains, and the association was replicated in an independent cohort. According to a later analysis, most CMV-associated TCR beta chains appeared to be HLA-restricted, and the HLA associations seemed to be driven largely by CMV exposure. A further reported finding was that TCR beta sequences accurately predicted the HLA-A and HLA-B alleles for most subjects in the first cohort. Some IMGT-functional V segments, including TRBV6-2 and TRBV6-3, could not be distinguished by the 87-base-pair reads and were therefore excluded. The only immune exposure information available for the cohort was CMV serostatus. Because counts were too low, approximately 18 rarely observed V segments, including chromosome 9 orphons, were excluded from the earlier analysis of 587 of the donors. Roughly uniform sequencing depth across donors was assumed in presence/absence analyses, although this assumption may not hold. An earlier analysis of approximately 500 of the donors showed that most TCR beta V segments appeared in productive rearrangements either about 87% or about 30% of the time, which broadly matched IMGT annotations. In vitro tests confirmed that a few of the cytomegalovirus-associated TCR beta chains recognize cytomegalovirus antigens. Linkage disequilibrium might explain the correlated functional status among segregating V segments, but an unknown experimental factor could not be excluded. This cohort had only TCR beta chains sequenced, and the lack of alpha or paired-chain data limited which features could be detected. Strong co-occurrence of HLA alleles, especially DR and DQ, made assigning TCR associations to individual alleles difficult. The study listed 150 to 200 TCR beta chains as associated with cytomegalovirus. In both the original and validation cohorts, the classifier was reported to diagnose cytomegalovirus status with high specificity and sensitivity. Most TCR sequences were observed very rarely across donors, whereas some public TCRs were present in many individuals. Compared with the roughly 700-donor mean, donors in an Asian-associated ancestry cluster had fewer N-insertions in productive TCRs, according to a later genetic analysis. A cluster of highly shared sequence variants was judged likely to represent a technical artifact of the sequencing pipeline. Specific HLA alleles were associated with around 18,000 TCR beta sequences at a false discovery rate of 0.05 in a later analysis. According to a later analysis, TCR association rates differed among HLA loci, with DRB1 alleles showing the most associated TCRs and HLA-C alleles showing the fewest. Several of the top co-occurrence clusters appeared to be linked to parvovirus B19, influenza, CMV and Epstein-Barr virus, according to a later analysis. The authors suggested that the approach could potentially be extended to other disease states and immunological phenotypes. In a later analysis, HLA-associated TCR beta chains were found to be more clonally expanded and to have lower generation probabilities than equally common non-associated chains. Because HLA typing was missing for some donors at each locus, association tests included only the typed subset.

Concerning this clone: Its antigen remains unidentified. Per-base qualities were not stored, and no clone one base away is much larger.

Counted from cysteine to phenylalanine, this CDR3 has 15 amino acids. Just CDR3 DNA is preserved here, 45 bases in frame from base 1. CDR1 and CDR2 are drawn from the germline V gene: SNHLY, FYNNEI. V trim: 5 bases; J trim: 13 bases; unmatched bases: 18. The chain couples TRBV2 to TRBJ2-7; a stretch of 9 junction bases matches TRBD1. The TCR sequence derives from a woman between 45 and 65 years old in good health and CMV-seropositive. The sample taken for sequencing was PBMCs. The bases read TGTGCCAGCAGTACCGGGGACAGGGAATCTACGCGTGAATACTTC. Its protein reads: CASSTGDRESTREYF.